This T cell receptor (beta chain) is from a study of metastatic and nonmetastatic thyroid tumors. Study background: For malignant and benign thyroid patients, tumor or nodule tissue and blood were the sources whose repertoires were compared. Findings and caveats of the study: Reported TCR beta diversity, measured in blood and tumor, was significantly higher for malignant thyroid tumors than for benign nodules.

The CDR3 sequence is 16 residues long. Deletions cut 6 bases from V and 4 bases from J, with 22 bases between. CDR1 and CDR2 from the germline V gene are ENHRY and SYGVKD. Methods used by the authors: For papillary thyroid cancer, a distant-metastasis classifier was constructed from CDR3 differences observed across clinicopathological groups. Using MiXCR, TCRdb re-called clones from the PCR reads. The V and J calls reflect TCRdb's pipeline rather than the authors' work. The data contain around 23,000 clones, 25% to 30% of them seen just once; the ten biggest clones take up approximately 14%. This clone was seen more than once but under ten times. Antigen unknown. Thyroid surgery took place with no prior treatment in any patient.

This chain links TRBV10-3 with TRBJ2-7; either TRBD1 or TRBD2 may supply D (5 bases each). The sequence came from a male donor with papillary thyroid cancer or a benign thyroid nodule (not recorded which). Some clones in this sample may be carry-over from other donors' samples. The sequenced sample was tumor tissue. The CDR3 protein is CAISDREGRLGYEQYF. As DNA, the CDR3 is TGTGCCATCAGCGACAGAGAGGGACGTCTTGGGTACGAGCAGTACTTC.